This is a list of T cell receptor beta chains from one sample in a study of shared clonotypes between healthy human individuals. Libraries were prepared by immunoSEQ multiplex PCR; TCRdb keeps only in-frame clonotypes and omits some of them. The top ten clones hold 0.095% to 0.14% of a sample with 600,000 or so clones, approximately 96% of them seen once. The sample taken for sequencing was naive CD8+ T cells sorted from blood. These receptor sequences come from a woman aged 25 to 39 in good health. CDR3s include the opening cysteine and the closing phenylalanine or tryptophan. The D gene is left open where the match is weak. Not all rows give a size; the values are once, few, many and, for expanded clones, a class.

V gene	J gene	CDR3 length	clone size	D gene	CDR3 protein	CDR3 DNA
TRBV28	TRBJ2-7	15	NA	NA	CASSAPGTRGYEQYF	TGTGCCAGCAGTGCCCCCGGGACAAGAGGGTACGAGCAGTACTTC
TRBV7-6	TRBJ2-7	15	NA	TRBD1	CASSTGQLNSYEQYF	TGTGCCAGCAGCACGGGACAGCTTAACTCCTACGAGCAGTACTTC
TRBV7-9	TRBJ1-2	15	few	TRBD1	CASSLEGTGAYGYTF	TGTGCCAGCAGCTTAGAGGGGACAGGGGCCTATGGCTACACCTTC
TRBV27	TRBJ2-1	13	once	NA	CASSLARANEQFF	TGTGCCAGCAGTTTAGCCAGGGCCAATGAGCAGTTCTTC
TRBV27	TRBJ1-5	13	NA	NA	CASSWEGNQPQHF	TGTGCCAGCAGCTGGGAGGGAAATCAGCCCCAGCATTTT
TRBV6-1	TRBJ1-1	15	NA	NA	CASGLSAWGRTEAFF	TGTGCCAGCGGGTTGAGCGCGTGGGGTCGAACTGAAGCTTTCTTT
TRBV11-2	TRBJ2-7	13	NA	NA	CASRRLGGYEQYF	TGTGCCAGCAGGCGACTAGGAGGCTACGAGCAGTACTTC
TRBV4-1	TRBJ2-7	16	NA	NA	CASSQGLAKGIYEQYF	TGCGCCAGCAGCCAAGGTCTGGCGAAAGGAATCTACGAGCAGTACTTC
TRBV27	TRBJ1-2	16	NA	NA	CASSAVGVPIGYGYTF	TGTGCCAGCAGTGCGGTGGGGGTGCCTATAGGCTATGGCTACACCTTC
TRBV11-3	TRBJ2-7	13	NA	NA	CASSASKTYEQYF	TGTGCCAGCAGCGCCAGTAAGACCTACGAGCAGTACTTC
TRBV30	TRBJ2-7	14	NA	NA	CAWSTLRGAYEQYF	TGTGCCTGGAGTACGTTGCGCGGGGCCTACGAGCAGTACTTC
TRBV7-9	TRBJ2-5	17	NA	TRBD1	CASRPVLDREGGETQYF	TGTGCCAGCAGGCCGGTTCTGGACAGGGAAGGTGGGGAGACCCAGTACTTC
TRBV6-6	TRBJ1-2	13	NA	NA	CASGPTGNYGYTF	TGTGCCAGCGGACCGACAGGCAACTATGGCTACACCTTC